Below are 17 T cell receptor beta chains sequenced from a single sample in a study of T cell changes during pregnancy in multiple sclerosis. TCRdb's copy holds only in-frame clones and misses some; the assay was immunoSEQ multiplex PCR. The top ten clones hold around 8% of a sample with under 35,000 clones, 85% to 90% of them seen once. The sample was CD8+ T cells from peripheral blood mononuclear cells, taken after pregnancy. The receptors here all came from a female donor with multiple sclerosis, enrolled in a pregnancy study.

V is TRBV10-3 and J is TRBJ1-2; D ambiguous. Trimming removed 0 bases at V and 5 bases at J, with 10 bases between. The CDR3 has 14 amino acids. Germline CDR1 and CDR2: ENHRY and SYGVKD. The CDR3 region has the DNA TGTGCCATCAGTGAGTCGGGTAGCCCTTATGGCTACACCTTC. Translating it yields CAISESGSPYGYTF.

The chain carries TRBV7-9 and TRBJ1-2, with D unresolved. Germline V gives CDR1 SEHNR, CDR2 FQNEAQ (reference sequence). The CDR3 runs to 13 residues. V was trimmed by 3 bases and J by 5 bases, leaving 10 bases between them. For the CDR3, the DNA is TGTGCCAGCAGCTTTGCCGGTACTTATGGCTACACCTTC. The encoded protein is CASSFAGTYGYTF.

The V gene is TRBV6-1, the J gene TRBJ2-2; 7 bases map to TRBD1. Germline V CDR1 and CDR2: MNHNS, SASEGT. V gave up 4 bases and J gave up 5 bases; unmatched junction bases: 7. This CDR3 is 15 amino acids long. CDR3 nucleotide sequence: TGTGCCAGCAGTGCAAAATGGACAGGAACCGGGGAGCTGTTTTTT. Protein product: CASSAKWTGTGELFF.

CDR3 sequence (DNA): TGTGCCAGCTCACCAGAACATGCGGAAGAGACCCAGTACTTC. This encodes CASSPEHAEETQYF. This chain uses TRBV18 with TRBJ2-5; no reliable D call. Germline V lookup: CDR1 KGHSH, CDR2 LQKENI. The CDR3 is 14 amino acids. V was cut by 2 bases and J by 3 bases, with 10 bases left in between. The full variable domain, with the rest looked up from reference TRBV18 and TRBJ2-5, is NAGVMQNPRHLVRRRGQEARLRCSPMKGHSHVYWYRQLPEEGLKFMVYLQKENIIDESGMPKERFSAEFPKEGPSILRIQQVVRGDSAAYFCASSPEHAEETQYFGPGTRLLVL.

V gene TRBV7-9 combines with J gene TRBJ2-7; TRBD1 aligns across 7 bases. Per germline, CDR1 SEHNR and CDR2 FQNEAQ (reference sequence). Trimming took 2 bases from V and 2 from J; bases not matched to a gene: 6. This CDR3 region has 15 residues. The CDR3 sequence is CASSLTTGLAYEQYF. CDR3 nucleotides: TGTGCCAGCAGCTTAACGACAGGGCTAGCCTACGAGCAGTACTTC. Complete variable domain (other parts from reference TRBV7-9 and TRBJ2-7): DTGVSQNPRHKITKRGQNVTFRCDPISEHNRLYWYRQTLGQGPEFLTYFQNEAQLEKSRLLSDRFSAERPKGSFSTLEIQRTEQGDSAMYLCASSLTTGLAYEQYFGPGTRLTVT.

This clone came up once. In nucleotides, the CDR3 is TGTGCCAGCAGCTTAGTCCTCGATGAGCAGTTCTTC. Protein product: CASSLVLDEQFF. This chain joins TRBV11-2 and TRBJ2-1; D unresolved. This CDR3 is built from 12 residues. Per the germline V gene, CDR1 is SGHAT and CDR2 is FQNNGV. Deletions cut 1 base from V and 8 bases from J, with 6 bases between.

The chain is built from TRBV6-5 and TRBJ2-5; 10 bases are shared with TRBD1. The length of the CDR3 is 14 residues. Germline CDR1 MNHEY, CDR2 SVGAGI. Germline trimming cut 6 bases from V and 4 bases from J; bases unmatched to any gene: 5. The CDR3 region has the DNA TGTGCCAGCAGAAGACAGGGGGCGCGAGAGACCCAGTACTTC. The encoded protein is CASRRQGARETQYF.

The chain couples TRBV27 to TRBJ2-7, with D unclear. V lost 4 bases, J lost 4 bases, and 8 bases lay in between. In germline, CDR1 is MNHEY, CDR2 SMNVEV (reference sequence). This CDR3 is built from 12 residues. The CDR3 DNA is TGTGCCAGCAGTTCGACGGGTTACGAGCAGTACTTC. Translated: CASSSTGYEQYF.

J is TRBJ1-2 and V is TRBV7-2; D is uncertain. Trimming pared 7 bases from V and 3 bases from J, leaving 12 bases between. This CDR3 is 13 amino acids long. Germline CDR1 and CDR2: SGHTA and FQGNSA. CDR3 nucleotides: TGTGCCAGCACTCAAAGCCTTTACTATGGCTACACCTTC. Translating it yields CASTQSLYYGYTF.

The CDR3: CASSFTEGNEQFF. In nucleotides, the CDR3 is TGTGCCAGCAGCTTTACCGAGGGCAATGAGCAGTTCTTC. V is TRBV5-4 and J is TRBJ2-1; D perhaps matches TRBD2 (5 bases). The germline V gene encodes CDR1 SGHNT and CDR2 YYREEE (reference sequence). The length of the CDR3 is 13 residues. V shed 2 bases and J shed 6 bases, with 9 bases lying between them. Filled out from reference TRBV5-4 and TRBJ2-1, the complete variable domain reads ETGVTQSPTHLIKTRGQQVTLRCSSQSGHNTVSWYQQALGQGPQFIFQYYREEENGRGNFPPRFSGLQFPNYSSELNVNALELDDSALYLCASSFTEGNEQFFGPGTRLTVL.

The V and J genes are TRBV4-3 and TRBJ1-1; the D gene is possibly TRBD1 (5 bases). Trimming stripped 1 base from V and 5 bases from J, with 14 bases between. This CDR3 is built from 15 residues. Germline V lookup: CDR1 LGHNA, CDR2 YSLEER. CDR3 nucleotides: TGCGCCAGCAGCCAAGCTCAGGGTTACGCGACTGAAGCTTTCTTT. Translation gives CASSQAQGYATEAFF.

The chain carries TRBV19 and TRBJ1-3; D uncertain. Trimming shortened V by 0 bases and J by 4 bases, and 10 bases separated the two germline ends. CDR3 size: 15 residues. Germline V gene data show CDR1 as LNHDA and CDR2 as SQIVND (reference sequence). The CDR3 DNA follows: TGTGCCAGTAGTATAGATCTGGCAGGCGGAAACACCATATATTTT. It yields the protein CASSIDLAGGNTIYF. Together with reference TRBV19 and TRBJ1-3, the CDR3 gives the full variable domain: DGGITQSPKYLFRKEGQNVTLSCEQNLNHDAMYWYRQDPGQGLRLIYYSQIVNDFQKGDIAEGYSVSREKKESFPLTVTSAQKNPTAFYLCASSIDLAGGNTIYFGEGSWLTVV.

The rearrangement links TRBV19 to TRBJ1-1; D is ambiguous. The CDR3 is 14 residues long. Trimming removed 1 base at V and 1 base at J, with 7 bases between. Germline-derived CDR1 and CDR2 are LNHDA and SQIVND (reference sequence). CDR3 in amino acids: CASSIGSGNTEAFF. CDR3 DNA sequence: TGTGCCAGTAGTATAGGAAGCGGGAACACTGAAGCTTTCTTT.

The rearrangement joins TRBV7-9 to TRBJ2-7, with D unclear. Germline loops: CDR1 SEHNR, CDR2 FQNEAQ (reference sequence). Trimming shortened V by 5 bases and J by 0 bases, and 11 bases separated the two germline ends. The CDR3 extends over 14 amino acids. The CDR3 here is CASSRPASSYEQYF. In DNA, the CDR3 is TGTGCCAGCAGCAGGCCTGCTAGCTCCTACGAGCAGTACTTC.

In its sample, this clone was seen a few times. The chain uses TRBV7-2 and TRBJ1-2; a weak D match, TRBD1 (5 bases). Germline V gene lookup returns CDR1 SGHTA and CDR2 FQGNSA. Trimming pared 2 bases from V and 5 bases from J, leaving 12 bases between. The CDR3 loop spans 14 amino acids. The CDR3 nucleotides are TGTGCCAGCAGCTTAATCCTGGACACTTATGGCTACACCTTC. Amino acids: CASSLILDTYGYTF. The whole variable domain, remainder taken from reference TRBV7-2 and TRBJ1-2, is GAGVSQSPSNKVTEKGKDVELRCDPISGHTALYWYRQSLGQGLEFLIYFQGNSAPDKSGLPSDRFSAERTGGSVSTLTIQRTQQEDSAVYLCASSLILDTYGYTFGSGTRLTVV.

Concerning this clone: The same CDR3 is also encoded by other DNA sequences in this sample. The chain joins TRBV9 to TRBJ2-7, with a tentative D call TRBD1 (5 bases). The V end lost 3 bases, the J end lost 4 bases, and 11 bases lay between the germline ends. This CDR3 is 13 amino acids long. Germline V gene data show CDR1 as SGDLS and CDR2 as YYNGEE. The CDR3 nucleotides are TGTGCCAGCAGCGAAGGGCAGGGTTACGAGCAGTACTTC. It specifies CASSEGQGYEQYF.

In this sample, this clone turned up once. The rearrangement links TRBV7-9 to TRBJ2-5; 11 bases agree with TRBD2. The junction had 13 bases not matched to a gene; V was cut back by 5 bases and J by 5 bases. The V gene's germline CDR1 is SEHNR and CDR2 FQNEAQ (reference sequence). The CDR3 totals 17 residues. Here the CDR3 reads CASSPGVLAGVVETQYF. The CDR3 bases are TGTGCCAGCAGCCCTGGCGTACTAGCGGGGGTAGTGGAGACCCAGTACTTC.